This T cell receptor beta chain was identified in a study of T-cell reconstitution after alpha-beta-depleted transplantation in children. General observations from the study: Elevated TCRbeta diversity at day 60 was traced, in some patients, to surviving recipient T cells and thymic progenitors. A year post-transplant, T-cell counts and diversity derived mostly from newly produced T cells.

This clonotype was seen a few times. Its specificity is not known. The germline V gene encodes CDR1 DFQATT and CDR2 SNEGSKA (reference sequence). The V end was cut by 0 bases, the J end by 4 bases, with 13 bases between. CDR3 length equals 14 residues. Unique molecular identifiers featured in how the TCRbeta library was prepared. MiXCR, run by TCRdb on the PCR reads, gives a single entry per CDR3 protein. The data contain around 130,000 distinct CDR3 sequences, 9.7% of them singletons. The rearrangement links TRBV20-1 to TRBJ2-7; TRBD1 is a possible D gene (6 bases). The sample here was PBMCs, mostly from graft donor cells, taken 180 days after TCRalphabeta/CD19-depleted stem cell transplant. This receptor was taken from a girl less than two years old who had a stem cell transplant for combined immunodeficiency, so the T cells may come from the graft donor. The CDR3 DNA reads TGCAGTGCTAGAGATACAGACAGGCCATACGAGCAGTACTTC. Amino acids: CSARDTDRPYEQYF.